This record looks at one T cell receptor beta chain sequence and its context. No antigen is known for it. The data originate from a study of PD-1 blockade in classical Hodgkin lymphoma. Study results and limitations: Initiation of nivolumab under 1 year after ASCT led to exclusion of patients.

The V segment lost 5 bases and the J segment 3 bases; nucleotides outside the gene matches: 9. The CDR3 has 15 residues. Germline assignment: CDR1 MNHEY and CDR2 SMNVEV (reference sequence). Every patient relapsed after autologous stem cell transplantation, and brentuximab vedotin exposure varied. TCRdb's copy holds only in-frame clones and misses some; the assay was immunoSEQ multiplex PCR. Of 6,500 to 7,500 clones in the sample, approximately 77% were seen once. The receptor was derived from a human donor with classical Hodgkin lymphoma. The rearrangement joins TRBV27 to TRBJ2-7, with 8 positions matching TRBD2. The sample was peripheral blood mononuclear cells (PBMCs), taken before the second cycle of nivolumab. The CDR3 DNA follows: TGTGCCAGCAGTGCGACCGGGACTAGAGGCTACGAGCAGTACTTC. It specifies CASSATGTRGYEQYF.